Listed below are T cell receptor beta chains from one sample, sequenced in a study of regulatory T cells in long-lasting Graves disease. TCRdb re-derived calls from the multiplex PCR reads in MiXCR, one entry per CDR3 protein. This sample yields roughly 410,000 distinct CDR3 sequences, of which over 12% are seen a single time; about 7.6% belongs to the top ten. These data were also filed under a second study, of T cells in Graves' hyperthyroidism and ophthalmopathy.

Sample: peripheral blood mononuclear cells (PBMCs), taken at new diagnosis, from a patient treated with antithyroid drugs. These receptors were obtained from a middle-aged woman with Graves disease. Each CDR3 is given with its conserved first and last residue. A D gene is named only where the DNA matches it firmly. Size tells how often a clone was seen (once, few, many) or the class of an expanded clone, and some rows leave it out.

v_gene	j_gene	abundance	d_gene	CDR3aa	CDR3nt
TRBV12-5	TRBJ2-1	many	.	CASGLVLGRSAGQQFF	TGTGCTAGTGGTTTGGTACTCGGCAGGTCGGCGGGGCAGCAGTTCTTC
TRBV6-2/TRBV6-3	TRBJ1-4	few	.	CASSYDGRLFF	TGTGCCAGCAGTTATGACGGAAGACTGTTTTTT
TRBV7-8	TRBJ2-7	many	TRBD2	CASSQGTSGTSYEQYF	TGTGCCAGCAGTCAGGGGACTAGCGGGACTTCCTACGAGCAGTACTTC
TRBV12-3/TRBV12-4	TRBJ1-5	many	TRBD1	CASSPQGAGQPQHF	TGTGCCAGCAGTCCACAGGGGGCGGGTCAGCCCCAGCATTTT
TRBV12-3/TRBV12-4	TRBJ2-5	many	TRBD2	CASSFGGREETQYF	TGTGCCAGCAGTTTCGGGGGGAGAGAGGAGACCCAGTACTTC
TRBV27	TRBJ2-1	.	.	CASSTRQGQILASGYNEQFF	TGTGCCAGCAGTACAAGGCAGGGGCAGATCCTCGCTAGCGGATACAATGAGCAGTTCTTC
TRBV20-1	TRBJ2-1	.	TRBD2	CSGWDGRVYNEQFF	TGCAGTGGATGGGATGGGAGGGTCTACAATGAGCAGTTCTTC
TRBV19	TRBJ1-5	few	.	CASSPQGRIGQPQHF	TGTGCCAGTAGTCCTCAGGGGCGAATAGGACAGCCCCAGCATTTT
TRBV5-4	TRBJ2-1	many	.	CASSLRGDEQFF	TGTGCCAGCAGCCTAAGGGGCGATGAGCAGTTCTTC
TRBV5-6	TRBJ1-1	many	.	CASSNDWYTEAFF	TGTGCCAGCAGCAATGATTGGTACACTGAAGCTTTCTTT
TRBV29-1	TRBJ2-3	.	TRBD2	CSASAGGGDTQYF	TGCAGCGCCTCCGCCGGGGGGGGAGATACGCAGTATTTT
TRBV18	TRBJ2-1	many	.	CASSPPGQLGEQFF	TGTGCCAGCTCACCACCAGGACAGCTTGGTGAGCAGTTCTTC
TRBV4-2	TRBJ2-3	few	TRBD2	CASSQDAATSGADTQYF	TGTGCCAGCAGCCAAGACGCCGCGACTAGCGGGGCCGATACGCAGTATTTT
TRBV7-3	TRBJ2-1	few	.	CASSLTPSNNEQFF	TGTGCCAGCAGCTTAACTCCCAGTAACAATGAGCAGTTCTTC
TRBV20-1	TRBJ2-5	many	.	CSAGADGRGAETQYF	TGCAGTGCTGGGGCAGATGGGAGAGGGGCAGAGACCCAGTACTTC
TRBV28	TRBJ2-3	.	TRBD2	CASSWTSGYTTDTQYF	TGTGCCAGCAGTTGGACTAGCGGTTACACAACAGATACGCAGTATTTT
TRBV27	TRBJ2-1	many	.	CASSFDWDPGNEQFF	TGTGCCAGCAGTTTCGATTGGGACCCGGGAAATGAGCAGTTCTTC
TRBV24-1	TRBJ2-5	many	.	CATRAPAGETQYF	TGTGCCACCAGGGCCCCGGCGGGGGAGACCCAGTACTTC
TRBV6-2/TRBV6-3	TRBJ1-2	many	.	CASSYSQGNYGYTF	TGTGCCAGCAGTTACTCCCAGGGAAACTATGGCTACACCTTC
TRBV7-2	TRBJ2-5	.	.	CASSPRDKETQYF	TGTGCCAGCAGCCCTCGGGACAAAGAGACCCAGTACTTC
TRBV5-1	TRBJ1-6	.	.	CASSLGLDYNSPLHF	TGCGCCAGCAGCTTAGGACTGGATTATAATTCACCCCTCCACTTT
TRBV7-8	TRBJ2-5	many	.	CASSLGSSGLETQYF	TGTGCCAGCAGCTTAGGCTCGAGCGGGCTTGAGACCCAGTACTTC
TRBV4-1	TRBJ2-2	.	TRBD1	CASSLLPGQGRAGELFF	TGCGCCAGCAGTCTACTTCCGGGACAGGGGAGGGCCGGGGAGCTGTTTTTT
TRBV29-1	TRBJ1-4	.	TRBD1	CSVRTGGGPNEKLFF	TGCAGCGTCCGGACAGGGGGGGGACCTAATGAAAAACTGTTTTTT
TRBV12-3/TRBV12-4	TRBJ2-1	many	TRBD1	CASSLDRGIYDEQFF	TGTGCCAGCAGTTTGGACAGGGGAATTTATGATGAGCAGTTCTTC
TRBV20-1	TRBJ1-4	few	TRBD1	CSARQGEEKLFF	TGCAGTGCTCGACAGGGTGAAGAAAAACTGTTTTTT
TRBV20-1	TRBJ2-5	few	TRBD1	CSASPQGETQYF	TGCAGTGCTAGCCCACAGGGGGAGACCCAGTACTTC
TRBV10-3	TRBJ1-3	.	TRBD1	CAISQTLDRVNTIYF	TGTGCCATCAGCCAAACTCTAGACAGGGTAAACACCATATATTTT
TRBV11-1	TRBJ1-2	.	.	CASSFRGFGYTF	TGTGCCAGCAGCTTTCGAGGGTTTGGCTACACCTTC
TRBV6-2/TRBV6-3	TRBJ2-2	once	.	CASTGAITGELFF	TGTGCCAGCACAGGGGCAATCACCGGGGAGCTGTTTTTT
TRBV3-1	TRBJ2-5	.	TRBD2	CASSHSLAGQETQYF	TGTGCCAGCAGCCACAGCCTAGCGGGACAAGAGACCCAGTACTTC
TRBV11-3	TRBJ2-1	many	TRBD2	CASSLEGSGRHEQFF	TGTGCCAGCAGCTTAGAAGGTAGCGGGAGACATGAGCAGTTCTTC
TRBV4-2	TRBJ1-1	few	.	CASSGGGIRNTEAFF	TGTGCCAGCAGCGGAGGAGGAATTAGAAACACTGAAGCTTTCTTT
TRBV11-2	TRBJ1-2	.	.	CASSPGAGPHGYTF	TGTGCCAGCAGCCCCGGGGCAGGGCCCCATGGCTACACCTTC
TRBV7-8	TRBJ2-2	many	TRBD1	CASSFRTGRTGELFF	TGTGCCAGCAGCTTCAGGACAGGGCGCACCGGGGAGCTGTTTTTT
TRBV5-1	TRBJ2-1	many	.	CASSSYSGFNEQFF	TGCGCCAGCAGCTCCTACTCAGGGTTCAATGAGCAGTTCTTC
TRBV10-3	TRBJ2-3	few	.	CAIGGTLEKWDTQYF	TGTGCCATCGGCGGGACACTGGAGAAGTGGGATACGCAGTATTTT
TRBV28	TRBJ2-5	many	.	CASSMQGGQETQYF	TGTGCCAGCAGTATGCAGGGGGGACAAGAGACCCAGTACTTC
TRBV27	TRBJ1-2	many	.	CASKDIGGGYGYTF	TGTGCCAGCAAAGATATCGGGGGCGGCTATGGCTACACCTTC
TRBV4-1	TRBJ2-7	many	.	CASSQVGNEQYF	TGCGCCAGCAGCCAAGTGGGAAACGAGCAGTACTTC
TRBV20-1	TRBJ2-3	.	TRBD2	CSAVSGRFTDTQYF	TGCAGTGCTGTTAGCGGGAGGTTCACAGATACGCAGTATTTT
TRBV7-9	TRBJ2-7	.	.	CASSPRGGRNSYEQYF	TGTGCCAGCAGCCCCCGGGGTGGCAGGAACTCCTACGAGCAGTACTTC
TRBV11-3	TRBJ2-7	many	.	CASSLGDAGVAYEQYF	TGTGCCAGCAGCTTGGGGGATGCAGGGGTGGCCTACGAGCAGTACTTC
TRBV29-1	TRBJ1-1	.	.	CSAVATGLSAEAFF	TGCAGCGCTGTAGCGACAGGCCTAAGCGCTGAAGCTTTCTTT
TRBV11-3	TRBJ2-5	.	TRBD1	CASRRAGTGGWETQYF	TGTGCCAGCAGGCGGGCCGGGACAGGGGGCTGGGAGACCCAGTACTTC
TRBV2	TRBJ2-1	many	.	CASRGFGLGGGGPSYNEQFF	TGTGCCAGCAGGGGATTCGGACTAGGGGGAGGAGGACCCTCCTACAATGAGCAGTTCTTC
TRBV12-3/TRBV12-4	TRBJ1-3	many	.	CASSPGPIGNTIYF	TGTGCCAGCAGTCCGGGACCGATTGGAAACACCATATATTTT
TRBV24-1	TRBJ2-2	.	.	CATSETPNTGELFF	TGTGCCACCAGTGAGACACCGAACACCGGGGAGCTGTTTTTT
TRBV6-5	TRBJ2-1	many	TRBD1	CASSSGGQDNEQFF	TGTGCCAGCAGTTCAGGGGGACAGGACAATGAGCAGTTCTTC
TRBV18	TRBJ2-3	.	.	CASSPGSPGGVNTDTQYF	TGTGCCAGCTCACCGGGTTCCCCGGGCGGCGTCAACACAGATACGCAGTATTTT
TRBV28	TRBJ1-1	few	TRBD1	CASSAPGQLTEASF	TGTGCCAGCAGTGCCCCGGGACAGCTCACTGAAGCTTCCTTT
TRBV28	TRBJ2-3	many	.	CASSALWEDGTRTDTQYF	TGTGCCAGCAGTGCCCTTTGGGAAGACGGAACCCGCACAGATACGCAGTATTTT
TRBV5-6	TRBJ2-1	few	.	CANSLSRGSSAQGYYNEQFF	TGTGCCAACAGCTTGTCGAGGGGGTCTAGCGCTCAAGGGTACTACAATGAGCAGTTCTTC
TRBV10-3	TRBJ2-1	few	.	CATGDQGNNEQFF	TGTGCCACCGGGGACCAAGGGAACAATGAGCAGTTCTTC